This T cell receptor (beta chain) was observed in a study of blood T cell repertoires in COVID-19. Study summary: The origin of the acute and convalescent COVID-19 samples was the United States, Italy and Spain. From T cells, B-cell-depleted T cells, or PBMCs came the material, which was cDNA or gDNA.

Source study methods: Reference gene primer amplification gave estimated nucleated cell counts. TCRdb's table, derived via immunoSEQ multiplex PCR, lists solely in-frame clones and lacks some. V and J calls and clone size follow that table, whereas D and trimming were derived from the DNA. The sample records 99,000 or so clones, roughly 80% being singletons. With 0 bases clipped from V and 3 bases from J, the junction kept 11 bases outside the gene matches. The CDR3 covers 18 residues. CDR1 LGHNA and CDR2 YSLEER come from the germline V gene. Sequences were obtained from peripheral blood. The rearrangement links TRBV4-3 to TRBJ2-3; 8 nucleotides align to TRBD1. The sequence derives from a woman aged 70-85 years with acute or convalescent COVID-19. The CDR3 bases are TGCGCCAGCAGCCAAGAGATTCCGGGGACAGGTAGGACAGATACGCAGTATTTT. Amino acid sequence: CASSQEIPGTGRTDTQYF.